A single TCR beta chain is shown here with its context. The data were taken from a study of blood T cell repertoires in COVID-19. As for the study in general: T cells, B-cell-depleted T cells, or PBMCs supplied cDNA or gDNA.

Under the authors' procedure: Amplification of reference gene primers provided the estimated nucleated cell counts. Profiled with immunoSEQ multiplex PCR; TCRdb holds only in-frame clones, not every one. V and J calls and clone size are given by that table; D and trimming were obtained from the DNA. The repertoire includes roughly 260,000 clones, roughly nine tenths of them detected once, and about 2.2% sits in the top ten. The source of this sequence is a woman aged 45 to 65 who had recovered from COVID-19. The sequenced sample was peripheral blood.

The CDR3 DNA is TGTGCCAGCAGCTTCCTAGCGGTCACAGATACGCAGTATTTT. Protein: CASSFLAVTDTQYF. The chain couples TRBV5-5 to TRBJ2-3, with 7 bases matching TRBD2. Germline V gives CDR1 SGHKS, CDR2 YYEKEE (reference sequence). J lost 2 bases, V lost 2 bases, and 2 bases had no gene match. The CDR3 spans 14 residues. The full variable domain, in which reference TRBV5-5 and TRBJ2-3 provide the parts outside the CDR3, is DAGVTQSPTHLIKTRGQQVTLRCSPISGHKSVSWYQQVLGQGPQFIFQYYEKEERGRGNFPDRFSARQFPNYSSELNVNALLLGDSALYLCASSFLAVTDTQYFGPGTRLTVL.